This TCR beta chain was sequenced for a study of blood T cell repertoires in COVID-19. About the research overall: Whether acute or convalescent, the COVID-19 samples came from the United States, Italy and Spain. Nucleic acid was either cDNA or gDNA, and it came from T cells, B-cell-depleted T cells, or PBMCs.

As originally analysed: Researchers report that nucleated cell counts were estimated from reference gene primer amplification. Assay: immunoSEQ multiplex PCR; the TCRdb copy retains only in-frame clones and omits some. The V and J calls and clone size are taken from that table; D and trimming were inferred from the DNA. The sample holds some 180,000 clones, 90% seen once. Unmatched junction bases numbered 10, after V lost 8 bases and J lost 5 bases. This CDR3 is 15 amino acids long. The germline V gene encodes CDR1 MNHEY and CDR2 SVGAGI. The sequence was obtained from a middle-aged man with acute or convalescent COVID-19. Sequencing used peripheral blood. V and J are TRBV6-5 and TRBJ2-1; 9 bases are shared with TRBD1. In nucleotides, the CDR3 is TGTGCCAGCGGAAGAACGGGACAGGGAAACAATGAGCAGTTCTTC. Translated, it gives CASGRTGQGNNEQFF.